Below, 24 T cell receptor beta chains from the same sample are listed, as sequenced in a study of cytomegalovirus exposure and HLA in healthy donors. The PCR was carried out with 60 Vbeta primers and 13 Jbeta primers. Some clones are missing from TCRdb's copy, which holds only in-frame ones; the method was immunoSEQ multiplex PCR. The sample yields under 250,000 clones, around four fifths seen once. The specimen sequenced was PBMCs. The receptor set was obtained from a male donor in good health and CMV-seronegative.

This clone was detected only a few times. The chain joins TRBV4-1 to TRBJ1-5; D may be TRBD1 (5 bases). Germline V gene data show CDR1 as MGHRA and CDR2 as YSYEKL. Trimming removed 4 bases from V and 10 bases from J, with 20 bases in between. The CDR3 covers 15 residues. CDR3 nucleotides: TGCGCCAGCAGCCGAGAACCAGGGCCTACGACCCCCCAGCATTTT. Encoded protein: CASSREPGPTTPQHF.

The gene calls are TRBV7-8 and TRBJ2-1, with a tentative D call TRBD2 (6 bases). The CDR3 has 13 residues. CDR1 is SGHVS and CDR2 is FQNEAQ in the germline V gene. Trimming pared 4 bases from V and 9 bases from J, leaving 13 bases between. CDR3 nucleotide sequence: TGTGCCAGCAGCTGGGGGGTGCTAACTGAGCAGTTCTTC. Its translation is CASSWGVLTEQFF.

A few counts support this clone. This CDR3 reads CASSLKRAYEQYF. The CDR3 DNA follows: TGCGCCAGCAGCTTGAAGAGAGCCTACGAGCAGTACTTC. The genes are TRBV4-1 and TRBJ2-7; D remains ambiguous. From germline, CDR1 is MGHRA and CDR2 YSYEKL. This CDR3 is 13 amino acids long. V shed 5 bases and J shed 2 bases, with 10 bases lying between them.

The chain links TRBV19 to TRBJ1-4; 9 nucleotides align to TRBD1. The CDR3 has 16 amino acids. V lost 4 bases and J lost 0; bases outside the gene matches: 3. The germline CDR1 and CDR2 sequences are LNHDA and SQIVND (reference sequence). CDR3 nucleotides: TGTGCCAGTAGTACACGACAGGGGGCAACTAATGAAAAACTGTTTTTT. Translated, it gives CASSTRQGATNEKLFF. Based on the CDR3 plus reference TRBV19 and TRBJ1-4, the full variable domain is DGGITQSPKYLFRKEGQNVTLSCEQNLNHDAMYWYRQDPGQGLRLIYYSQIVNDFQKGDIAEGYSVSREKKESFPLTVTSAQKNPTAFYLCASSTRQGATNEKLFFGSGTQLSVL.

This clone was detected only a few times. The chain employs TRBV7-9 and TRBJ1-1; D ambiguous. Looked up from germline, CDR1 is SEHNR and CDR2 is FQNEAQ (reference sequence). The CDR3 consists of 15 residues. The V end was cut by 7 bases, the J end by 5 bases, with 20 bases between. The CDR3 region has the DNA TGTGCCAGCAACTTTACGGCAGGCAGGTTGACTGAAGCTTTCTTT. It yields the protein CASNFTAGRLTEAFF.

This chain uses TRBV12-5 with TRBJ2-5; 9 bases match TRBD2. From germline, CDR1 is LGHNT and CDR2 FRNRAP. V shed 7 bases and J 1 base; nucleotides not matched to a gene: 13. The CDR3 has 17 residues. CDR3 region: CASALGGSGGFQETQYF. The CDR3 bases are TGTGCTAGTGCCCTGGGGGGTAGCGGGGGCTTCCAAGAGACCCAGTACTTC. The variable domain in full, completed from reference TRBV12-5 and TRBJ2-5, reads DARVTQTPRHKVTEMGQEVTMRCQPILGHNTVFWYRQTMMQGLELLAYFRNRAPLDDSGMPKDRFSAEMPDATLATLKIQPSEPRDSAVYFCASALGGSGGFQETQYFGPGTRLLVL.

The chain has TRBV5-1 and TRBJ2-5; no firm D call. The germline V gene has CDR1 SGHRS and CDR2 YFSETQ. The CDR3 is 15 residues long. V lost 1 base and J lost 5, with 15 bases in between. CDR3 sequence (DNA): TGCGCCAGCAGCTTGTTAGAAATCGCCTCCGAGACCCAGTACTTC. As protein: CASSLLEIASETQYF.

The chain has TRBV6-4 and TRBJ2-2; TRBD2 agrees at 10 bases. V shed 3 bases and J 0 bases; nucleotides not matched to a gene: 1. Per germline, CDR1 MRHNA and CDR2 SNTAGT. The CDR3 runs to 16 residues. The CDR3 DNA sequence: TGTGCCAGCAGTGAACTAGCGGGGTCGAACACCGGGGAGCTGTTTTTT. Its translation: CASSELAGSNTGELFF.

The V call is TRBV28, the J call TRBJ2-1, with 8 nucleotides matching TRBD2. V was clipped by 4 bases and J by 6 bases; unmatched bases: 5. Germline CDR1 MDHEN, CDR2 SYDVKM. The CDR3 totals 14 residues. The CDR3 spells CASSSEGLGNEQFF. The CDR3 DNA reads TGTGCCAGCAGTTCCGAGGGACTAGGCAATGAGCAGTTCTTC.

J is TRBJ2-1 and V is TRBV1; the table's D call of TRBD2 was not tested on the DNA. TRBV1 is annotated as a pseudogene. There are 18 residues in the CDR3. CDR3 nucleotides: TGCACCAGCAGCCGGACTAGCGGGAGGGCTGGATCCTACAATGAGCAGTTCTTC. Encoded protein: CTSSRTSGRAGSYNEQFF.

CDR3 sequence: CASSLTSAVEQYF. Here the CDR3 DNA reads TGTGCCAGTAGCCTGACTAGCGCCGTCGAGCAGTACTTC. The chain couples TRBV19 to TRBJ2-7; 8 nucleotides agree with TRBD2. J was trimmed by 6 bases and V by 6 bases; bases with no gene match: 7. The germline V gene encodes CDR1 LNHDA and CDR2 SQIVND (reference sequence). The CDR3 runs to 13 residues.

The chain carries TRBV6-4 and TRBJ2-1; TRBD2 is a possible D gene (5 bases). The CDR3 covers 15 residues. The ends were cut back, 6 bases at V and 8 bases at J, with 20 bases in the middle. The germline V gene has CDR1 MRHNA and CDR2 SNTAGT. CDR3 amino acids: CASSALASLRDEQFF. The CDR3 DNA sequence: TGTGCCAGCAGCGCTCTAGCCTCGCTAAGGGATGAGCAGTTCTTC.

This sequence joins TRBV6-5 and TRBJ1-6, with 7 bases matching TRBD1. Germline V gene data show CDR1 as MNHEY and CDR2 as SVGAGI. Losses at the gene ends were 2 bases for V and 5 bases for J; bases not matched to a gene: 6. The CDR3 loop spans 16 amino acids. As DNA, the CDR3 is TGTGCCAGCAGTTACGGACAGGCGAACCATAATTCACCCCTCCACTTT. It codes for CASSYGQANHNSPLHF.

As DNA, the CDR3 is TGTGCCAGCAGCCCGGCGGCGGGCCCGAGATCAGATACGCAGTATTTT. Encoded protein: CASSPAAGPRSDTQYF. This rearrangement joins TRBV7-9 to TRBJ2-3; TRBD2 might be the D (5 bases). V was cut by 5 bases and J by 4 bases, with 19 bases left in between. From germline, CDR1 is SEHNR and CDR2 FQNEAQ (reference sequence). This CDR3 contains 16 residues.

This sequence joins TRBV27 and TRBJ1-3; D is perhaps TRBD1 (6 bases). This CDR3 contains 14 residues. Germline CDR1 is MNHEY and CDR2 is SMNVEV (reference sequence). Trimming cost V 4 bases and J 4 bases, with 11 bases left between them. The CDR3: CASSSQGYGNTIYF. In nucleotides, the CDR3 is TGTGCCAGCAGTTCCCAGGGGTACGGAAACACCATATATTTT.

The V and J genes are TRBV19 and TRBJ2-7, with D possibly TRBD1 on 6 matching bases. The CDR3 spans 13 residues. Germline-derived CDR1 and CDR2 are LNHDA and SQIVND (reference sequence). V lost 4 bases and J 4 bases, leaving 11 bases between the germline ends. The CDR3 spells CASSTFGQYEQYF. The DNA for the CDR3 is TGTGCCAGTAGTACCTTCGGACAGTACGAGCAGTACTTC.

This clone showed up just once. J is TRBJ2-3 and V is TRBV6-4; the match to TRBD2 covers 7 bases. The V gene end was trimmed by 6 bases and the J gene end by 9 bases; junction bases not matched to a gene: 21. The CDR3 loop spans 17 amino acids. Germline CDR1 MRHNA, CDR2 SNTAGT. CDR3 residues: CASSPSGVRETRDTQYF. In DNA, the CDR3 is TGTGCCAGCAGCCCCTCGGGGGTGCGGGAGACAAGGGACACGCAGTATTTT.

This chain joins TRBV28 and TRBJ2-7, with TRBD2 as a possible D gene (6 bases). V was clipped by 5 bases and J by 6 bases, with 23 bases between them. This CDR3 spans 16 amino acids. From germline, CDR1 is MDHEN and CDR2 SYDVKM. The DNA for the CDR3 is TGTGCCAGCAGTGTACCCTGGGGGGATCTAGGAGTCGAGCAGTACTTC. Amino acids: CASSVPWGDLGVEQYF.

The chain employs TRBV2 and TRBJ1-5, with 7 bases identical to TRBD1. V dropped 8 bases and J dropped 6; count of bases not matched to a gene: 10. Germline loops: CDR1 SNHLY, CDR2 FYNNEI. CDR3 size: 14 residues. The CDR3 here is CASSYDRVGQPQHF. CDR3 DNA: TGTGCCAGCTCGTACGACAGGGTCGGTCAGCCCCAGCATTTT.

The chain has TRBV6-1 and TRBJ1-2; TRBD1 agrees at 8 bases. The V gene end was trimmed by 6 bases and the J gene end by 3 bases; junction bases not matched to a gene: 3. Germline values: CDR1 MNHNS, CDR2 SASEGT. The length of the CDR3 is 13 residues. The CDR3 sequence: CASSPDRDYGYTF. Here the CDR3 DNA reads TGTGCCAGCAGCCCGGACAGGGACTATGGCTACACCTTC.

CDR3 bases: TGTGCCAGCAGTGATACCGGGAGGGCGAGTAATGAGCAGTTCTTC. Encoded protein: CASSDTGRASNEQFF. The chain joins TRBV2 to TRBJ2-1; 8 bases align to TRBD2. This CDR3 has 15 residues. V was clipped by 3 bases and J by 7 bases; unmatched bases: 8. Germline loops: CDR1 SNHLY, CDR2 FYNNEI.

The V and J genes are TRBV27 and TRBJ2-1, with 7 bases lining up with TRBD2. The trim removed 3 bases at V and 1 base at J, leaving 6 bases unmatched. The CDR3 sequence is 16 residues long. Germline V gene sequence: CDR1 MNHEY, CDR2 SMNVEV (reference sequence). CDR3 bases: TGTGCCAGCAGTTTTGCAGGCGGGGGATCCTACAATGAGCAGTTCTTC. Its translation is CASSFAGGGSYNEQFF.

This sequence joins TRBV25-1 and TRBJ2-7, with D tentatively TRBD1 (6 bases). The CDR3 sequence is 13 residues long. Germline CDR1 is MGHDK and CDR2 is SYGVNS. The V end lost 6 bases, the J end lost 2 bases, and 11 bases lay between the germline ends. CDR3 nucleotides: TGTGCCAGCAGGTCGACAGGAACCTACGAGCAGTACTTC. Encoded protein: CASRSTGTYEQYF.

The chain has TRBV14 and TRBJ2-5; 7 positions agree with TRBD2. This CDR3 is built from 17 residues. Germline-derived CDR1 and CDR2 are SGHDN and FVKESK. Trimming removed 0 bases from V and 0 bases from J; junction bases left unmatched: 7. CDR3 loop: CASSQDPAGLYQETQYF. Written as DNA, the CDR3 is TGTGCCAGCAGCCAAGATCCAGCGGGACTGTACCAAGAGACCCAGTACTTC.